One and the same sample provided the 20 T cell receptor beta chains below, sequenced in a study of shared clonotypes between healthy human individuals. Profiled with immunoSEQ multiplex PCR; TCRdb holds only in-frame clones, not every one. This table has a few million clones, 95% appearing once. The sample consisted of naive CD4+ T cells sorted from blood. Subset specified: CD45RA+ positively selected. These receptors all stem from a man aged 18 to 29 in good health.

The chain's CDR3 is CAGVQGTGELFF. CDR3 bases: TGTGCCGGTGTACAGGGGACCGGGGAGCTGTTTTTT. V usage is TRBV30 and J usage is TRBJ2-2; TRBD1 matches 7 bases. The CDR3 sequence is 12 residues long. Germline values: CDR1 GTSNPN, CDR2 SVGIG (reference sequence). Trimming removed 8 bases from V and 5 bases from J; junction bases left unmatched: 5.

The J gene is TRBJ2-4, the V gene TRBV5-1; D remains ambiguous. This CDR3 is built from 14 residues. The germline CDR1 and CDR2 sequences are SGHRS and YFSETQ. V lost 9 bases and J 0 bases, leaving 13 bases between the germline ends. The CDR3 DNA reads as TGCGCCACCCACATTGTTCTAGCCAAAAACATTCAGTACTTC. This translates into CATHIVLAKNIQYF. Together with reference TRBV5-1 and TRBJ2-4, the CDR3 gives the full variable domain: KAGVTQTPRYLIKTRGQQVTLSCSPISGHRSVSWYQQTPGQGLQFLFEYFSETQRNKGNFPGRFSGRQFSNSRSEMNVSTLELGDSALYLCATHIVLAKNIQYFGAGTRLSVL.

With regard to this clone: Germline and junction disagree at one end, which may indicate a read error. This chain uses TRBV25-1 with TRBJ1-2; the D gene is possibly TRBD1 (5 bases). Germline-derived CDR1 and CDR2 are MGHDK and SYGVNS. This CDR3 region has 11 residues. The CDR3 DNA is TGTGCCAGCAGTCGGTCGGGGACTCACTTCTTC. Translated, it gives CASSRSGTHFF.

This chain joins TRBV10-2 and TRBJ1-6; no reliable D call. The CDR3 spans 14 residues. The germline V gene has CDR1 WSHSY and CDR2 SAAADI. The V end lost 4 bases, the J end lost 6 bases, and 10 bases lay between the germline ends. The CDR3 loop is CASSVPATNSPLHF. The DNA of the CDR3 is TGCGCCAGCAGTGTTCCCGCCACTAATTCACCCCTCCACTTT.

The rearrangement joins TRBV10-3 to TRBJ1-2; D gene uncertain. This CDR3 contains 15 residues. Germline CDR1 ENHRY, CDR2 SYGVKD. Trimming stripped 7 bases from V and 5 bases from J, with 20 bases between. CDR3 loop: CAITPSGSQLYGYTF. In nucleotides, the CDR3 is TGTGCCATCACCCCGTCGGGCAGCCAACTTTATGGCTACACCTTC.

The gene calls are TRBV6-1 and TRBJ1-5, with TRBD1 identical over 7 bases. The germline CDR1 and CDR2 sequences are MNHNS and SASEGT. V was clipped by 10 bases and J by 4 bases; unmatched bases: 7. The CDR3 extends over 13 amino acids. This CDR3 reads CATTPTGNQPQHF. The CDR3 nucleotides are TGTGCCACCACACCGACAGGGAATCAGCCCCAGCATTTT.

The rearrangement uses TRBV5-4 and TRBJ1-1; 8 nucleotides align to TRBD1. V shed 4 bases, J shed 7 bases, and the junction held 9 bases outside the gene matches. This CDR3 has 14 amino acids. In germline, CDR1 is SGHNT, CDR2 YYREEE (reference sequence). The CDR3, as DNA: TGTGCCAGCAGCGTGGGACAGGAGACACTTGAAGCTTTCTTT. This translates into CASSVGQETLEAFF.

V and J are TRBV19 and TRBJ2-7; D is undetermined. The CDR3 spans 14 residues. Germline CDR1 reads LNHDA; CDR2 reads SQIVND (reference sequence). V was trimmed by 0 bases and J by 2 bases, leaving 8 bases between them. The CDR3 reads CASSIEIGPYEQYF. In DNA form, the CDR3 reads TGTGCCAGTAGTATAGAGATCGGGCCCTACGAGCAGTACTTC. Looking up the rest from reference TRBV19 and TRBJ2-7 gives the full variable domain: DGGITQSPKYLFRKEGQNVTLSCEQNLNHDAMYWYRQDPGQGLRLIYYSQIVNDFQKGDIAEGYSVSREKKESFPLTVTSAQKNPTAFYLCASSIEIGPYEQYFGPGTRLTVT.

The chain combines TRBV4-1 with TRBJ2-6, with no clear D. The V gene's germline CDR1 is MGHRA and CDR2 YSYEKL. Deletions cut 2 bases from V and 3 bases from J, with 5 bases between. This CDR3 has 14 residues. Written as DNA, the CDR3 is TGCGCCAGCAGCCAAAGGATTGGGGCCAACGTCCTGACTTTC. Translated, it gives CASSQRIGANVLTF.

This sequence joins TRBV7-2 and TRBJ2-1; D unclear. V was pared by 2 bases and J by 2 bases, with 10 bases between. The CDR3 consists of 15 residues. Germline CDR1 and CDR2: SGHTA and FQGNSA. CDR3 in amino acids: CASSLRRSTYNEQFF. In DNA form, the CDR3 reads TGTGCCAGCAGCTTAAGGCGGAGCACCTACAATGAGCAGTTCTTC.

V and J are TRBV11-2 and TRBJ2-7, with D perhaps matching TRBD1 (6 bases). The V and J ends lost 5 bases and 4 bases respectively, with 15 bases between them. This CDR3 is 14 amino acids long. Per germline, CDR1 SGHAT and CDR2 FQNNGV. For the CDR3, the DNA is TGTGCCAGCAGCCCCGAGACAGGATTTTACGAGCAGTACTTC. Its translation is CASSPETGFYEQYF.

This chain joins TRBV19 and TRBJ1-5; 9 bases fit TRBD1. V trimming: 5 bases; J trimming: 0 bases; junction bases outside the gene matches: 11. The CDR3 is made up of 18 amino acids. Germline values: CDR1 LNHDA, CDR2 SQIVND (reference sequence). DNA for the CDR3: TGTGCCAGTAGTCCTCGGGACAGGGTGTTATATAGCAATCAGCCCCAGCATTTT. It is translated as CASSPRDRVLYSNQPQHF.

This clone was counted a single time. The V call is TRBV6-1, the J call TRBJ1-6; possible D gene TRBD1, 6 bases. The germline gives CDR1 MNHNS, CDR2 SASEGT. This CDR3 is built from 15 residues. The germline V and J ends were trimmed by 0 bases and 10 bases, with 13 bases remaining between them. CDR3: CASSEAVDRKSPLHF. The CDR3 nucleotides are TGTGCCAGCAGTGAAGCGGTGGACAGAAAATCACCCCTCCACTTT.

V gene TRBV2 combines with J gene TRBJ1-5; D may be TRBD1 (5 bases). Germline V lookup: CDR1 SNHLY, CDR2 FYNNEI. This CDR3 comprises 15 residues. The V end lost 4 bases, the J end lost 0 bases, and 10 bases lay between the germline ends. The CDR3: CASSGQISSNQPQHF. The CDR3 DNA follows: TGTGCCAGCAGTGGACAGATTTCTAGCAATCAGCCCCAGCATTTT.

The rearrangement joins TRBV5-1 to TRBJ2-5; TRBD2 agrees at 11 bases. The germline gives CDR1 SGHRS, CDR2 YFSETQ. The J segment lost 2 bases and the V segment lost 0 bases, leaving 9 bases of the junction unmatched. CDR3 length equals 18 residues. In nucleotides, the CDR3 is TGCGCCAGCAGCTTGGTTGGTAGCGGGGGGGCCTGGCAAGAGACCCAGTACTTC. Translation: CASSLVGSGGAWQETQYF.

This clone was seen just once. The chain carries TRBV7-9 and TRBJ2-2, with no clear D. CDR1 is SEHNR, CDR2 FQNEAQ, per germline (reference sequence). The CDR3 is made up of 13 amino acids. Trimming took 2 bases from V and 3 from J, leaving 4 bases between them. The CDR3 is CASSLWDTGELFF. The CDR3 nucleotides read TGTGCCAGCAGCTTATGGGACACCGGGGAGCTGTTTTTT.

The chain recombines TRBV5-4 with TRBJ2-4, with 9 bases matching TRBD1. The CDR3 has 13 residues. The V gene end was trimmed by 0 bases and the J gene end by 8 bases; junction bases not matched to a gene: 0. CDR1 and CDR2 from the germline V gene are SGHNT and YYREEE (reference sequence). CDR3: CASSLGDRDIQYF. CDR3 nucleotides: TGTGCCAGCAGCTTGGGGGACAGGGACATTCAGTACTTC.

The chain uses TRBV6-5 and TRBJ2-7; D not resolved. The V end lost 2 bases, the J end lost 2 bases, and 10 bases lay between the germline ends. The CDR3 contains 14 residues. CDR1 and CDR2 from the germline V gene are MNHEY and SVGAGI. Here the CDR3 reads CASSYGRRPYEQYF. CDR3 DNA sequence: TGTGCCAGCAGTTACGGTCGCAGACCCTACGAGCAGTACTTC.

The rearrangement uses TRBV27 and TRBJ2-2, with 8 bases that match TRBD1. In germline, CDR1 is MNHEY, CDR2 SMNVEV (reference sequence). V lost 5 bases to trimming and J lost 5 bases; unmatched junction nucleotides: 10. CDR3 size: 16 residues. The CDR3 DNA follows: TGTGCCAGCAGTCCCGAAAGGACAGGGCGAACCGGGGAGCTGTTTTTT. It specifies CASSPERTGRTGELFF.

The CDR3 region has the DNA TGTGCCAGCAGTGGGCAGGCCGGTAATGAAAAACTGTTTTTT. This gives the protein CASSGQAGNEKLFF. V is TRBV2 and J is TRBJ1-4; D gene ambiguous. CDR1 SNHLY and CDR2 FYNNEI come from the germline V gene. The V gene lost 4 bases and the J gene lost 4 bases, with 10 bases spanning the gap. CDR3 length: 14 amino acids.